This T cell receptor (beta chain) was sequenced for a study of glioma-infiltrating T cells after dendritic cell vaccination. Of note for this clone: Antigen specificity is unknown.

The table came from immunoSEQ multiplex PCR; TCRdb's copy has only in-frame clones and leaves some out. The sample lists under 100,000 clones, about 83% occurring once. Trimming took 3 bases from V and 8 from J; bases not matched to a gene: 11. Germline V lookup: CDR1 SGHNT, CDR2 YYREEE (reference sequence). The CDR3 runs 16 residues. Findings and caveats of the study: Higher TCR clonality did not directly relate to longer survival.

The sequencing here drew on blood, taken before dendritic cell vaccination. The origin of this receptor is a human donor with glioblastoma. The chain joins TRBV5-4 to TRBJ2-1; 10 positions match TRBD2. CDR3 coding DNA: TGTGCCAGCAGCTCCAGGCTGAGCGGGGGGGCCGATGAGCAGTTCTTC. Protein product: CASSSRLSGGADEQFF.